This T cell receptor (beta chain) was identified during a study of blood T cell repertoires in COVID-19. In the study overall: Sites in the United States, Italy and Spain provided acute and convalescent COVID-19 samples.

TCRdb's copy holds only in-frame clones and misses some; the assay was immunoSEQ multiplex PCR. The sample yields 90,000 to 120,000 clones, about 88% seen once. The TCR sequence derives from a human donor in a cohort sampled during active COVID-19. The sequencing sample was made of peripheral blood.

The CDR3 DNA reads as TGTGCCACCAGCAGAACCGACCTGACAGGGGGAACTGAAGCTTTCTTT. It specifies CATSRTDLTGGTEAFF. The chain joins TRBV15 to TRBJ1-1; 9 bases are shared with TRBD1. The CDR3 loop spans 16 amino acids. V lost 2 bases and J lost 5; bases outside the gene matches: 9. Germline loops: CDR1 LNHNV, CDR2 YYDKDF (reference sequence).